This T cell receptor (beta chain) was profiled in a study of OX40 agonist ivuxolimab in advanced cancers. About the study: With ivuxolimab, an agonistic anti-OX40 (CD134) antibody, patients were treated. Ivuxolimab, which patients received intravenously every 2 weeks, was dosed at 0.01 to 10 mg/kg. Three partial responders included one hepatocellular carcinoma patient and two cutaneous melanoma patients.

The germline gives CDR1 MDHEN, CDR2 SYDVKM. The CDR3 is 13 amino acids. V shed 1 base and J shed 3 bases, with 7 bases lying between them. Measured with immunoSEQ multiplex PCR; TCRdb has only the in-frame clones, and not every one. The sample has about 82,000 clones, roughly nine tenths seen once. Of note for this clone: Its antigen is unidentified.

The study, taken as a whole, reports: Some nonresponders additionally presented with little normalized T-cell clonal expansion.

This TCR came from an adult with an advanced solid tumor such as melanoma, head and neck, liver or kidney cancer. The V call is TRBV28, the J call TRBJ2-7; D call uncertain. Source: CD4+ or CD8+ T cells sorted from blood, taken in a trial of the OX40 agonist ivuxolimab. CDR3 region: CASSLYSSYEQYF. Here the CDR3 DNA reads TGTGCCAGCAGTTTATACAGTAGCTACGAGCAGTACTTC.